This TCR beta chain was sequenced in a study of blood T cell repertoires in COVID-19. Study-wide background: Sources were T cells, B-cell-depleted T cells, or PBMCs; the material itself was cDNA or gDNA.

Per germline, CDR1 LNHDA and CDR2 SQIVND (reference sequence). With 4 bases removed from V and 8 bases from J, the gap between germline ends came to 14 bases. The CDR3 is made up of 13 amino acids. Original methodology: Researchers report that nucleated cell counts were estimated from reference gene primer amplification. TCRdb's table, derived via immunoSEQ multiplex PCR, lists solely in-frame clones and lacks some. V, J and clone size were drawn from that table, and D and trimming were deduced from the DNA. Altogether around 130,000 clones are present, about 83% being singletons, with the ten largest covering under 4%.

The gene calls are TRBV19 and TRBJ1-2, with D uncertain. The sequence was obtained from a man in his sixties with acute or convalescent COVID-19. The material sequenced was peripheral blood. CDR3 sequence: CASSTPEGRGYTF. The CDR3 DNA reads TGTGCCAGTAGTACCCCGGAGGGCCGAGGCTACACCTTC.